These T cell receptor beta chains were read from a single sample in a study of CD39 and CD103 CD8 tumor-infiltrating T cells. Measured with immunoSEQ multiplex PCR; TCRdb has only the in-frame clones, and not every one. The table lists 15,000 or so clones, 90% to 95% of them singletons. Material for sequencing was CD8+ T cells sorted from blood. Receptors were obtained from a human donor with head and neck squamous cell carcinoma. CDR3s include the opening cysteine and the closing phenylalanine or tryptophan. Fields, in order: CDR3 length, D gene, V gene, J gene, clone size, CDR3 protein, CDR3 DNA. D genes are given only for firm matches. Where a row states a size, it is once, few, many or the class of an expanded clone; other rows omit it.

cdr3_length: 14
d_call: NA
v_call: TRBV19
j_call: TRBJ1-3
clone_size: NA
cdr3_aa: CASSIRASGNTIYF
cdr3_nt: TGTGCCAGTAGTATACGTGCTTCTGGAAACACCATATATTTT

cdr3_length: 16
d_call: NA
v_call: TRBV10-3
j_call: TRBJ1-2
clone_size: few
cdr3_aa: CATGTQDGESGYGYTF
cdr3_nt: TGTGCCACAGGGACGCAGGACGGGGAGTCAGGCTATGGCTACACCTTC

cdr3_length: 15
d_call: TRBD1
v_call: TRBV2
j_call: TRBJ1-5
clone_size: NA
cdr3_aa: CASKPGTAGNQPQHF
cdr3_nt: TGTGCCAGCAAGCCCGGGACAGCCGGCAATCAGCCCCAGCATTTT

cdr3_length: 13
d_call: NA
v_call: TRBV5-1
j_call: TRBJ1-1
clone_size: NA
cdr3_aa: CASSFWQGKGAFF
cdr3_nt: TGCGCCAGCAGCTTCTGGCAGGGGAAAGGGGCTTTCTTT

cdr3_length: 15
d_call: NA
v_call: TRBV4-1
j_call: TRBJ2-7
clone_size: few
cdr3_aa: CASSQASAGRLGQYF
cdr3_nt: TGCGCCAGCAGCCAGGCCTCTGCGGGACGCCTTGGGCAGTACTTC

cdr3_length: 17
d_call: TRBD1
v_call: TRBV27
j_call: TRBJ2-2
clone_size: NA
cdr3_aa: CASRHEGPGGHTGELFF
cdr3_nt: TGTGCCAGCAGACACGAAGGGCCAGGGGGTCACACCGGGGAGCTGTTTTTT

cdr3_length: 11
d_call: NA
v_call: TRBV6-6
j_call: TRBJ1-1
clone_size: NA
cdr3_aa: CASSYLMDAFF
cdr3_nt: TGTGCCAGCAGTTACCTAATGGATGCTTTCTTT

cdr3_length: 15
d_call: NA
v_call: TRBV27
j_call: TRBJ2-7
clone_size: NA
cdr3_aa: CASSLAGTPKSEQYF
cdr3_nt: TGTGCCAGCAGTTTAGCCGGGACCCCAAAGAGCGAGCAGTACTTC

cdr3_length: 17
d_call: NA
v_call: TRBV11-3
j_call: TRBJ1-5
clone_size: few
cdr3_aa: CASSFGQPTHSNQPQHF
cdr3_nt: TGTGCCAGCAGCTTCGGACAGCCAACGCATAGCAATCAGCCCCAGCATTTT

cdr3_length: 15
d_call: TRBD1
v_call: TRBV7-8
j_call: TRBJ2-7
clone_size: NA
cdr3_aa: CASSLRQGPSYEQYF
cdr3_nt: TGTGCCAGCAGCTTACGACAGGGGCCCTCCTACGAGCAGTACTTC

cdr3_length: 16
d_call: NA
v_call: TRBV19
j_call: TRBJ2-5
clone_size: once
cdr3_aa: CASSIGFLQGIETQYF
cdr3_nt: TGTGCCAGTAGTATAGGTTTTCTGCAGGGAATAGAGACCCAGTACTTC

cdr3_length: 17
d_call: NA
v_call: TRBV4-1
j_call: TRBJ1-1
clone_size: NA
cdr3_aa: CASNLLYPRGAGTEAFF
cdr3_nt: TGCGCCAGCAACCTCCTATATCCGCGGGGGGCCGGCACTGAAGCTTTCTTT

cdr3_length: 15
d_call: NA
v_call: TRBV15
j_call: TRBJ1-1
clone_size: NA
cdr3_aa: CATSSLQGEATEAFF
cdr3_nt: TGTGCCACCAGCTCATTACAGGGCGAGGCCACTGAAGCTTTCTTT

cdr3_length: 15
d_call: NA
v_call: TRBV4-2
j_call: TRBJ2-2
clone_size: NA
cdr3_aa: CASSVEGGVTGELFF
cdr3_nt: TGTGCCAGCAGCGTTGAGGGGGGCGTCACCGGGGAGCTGTTTTTT

cdr3_length: 13
d_call: TRBD1
v_call: TRBV25-1
j_call: TRBJ1-6
clone_size: few
cdr3_aa: CASSGTGDSPLHF
cdr3_nt: TGTGCCAGCAGTGGGACAGGGGATTCACCCCTCCACTTT

cdr3_length: 18
d_call: TRBD1
v_call: TRBV7-9
j_call: TRBJ2-6
clone_size: once
cdr3_aa: CASSLEGTGGGGANVLTF
cdr3_nt: TGTGCCAGCAGCTTAGAAGGGACAGGGGGCGGTGGGGCCAACGTCCTGACTTTC

cdr3_length: 14
d_call: NA
v_call: TRBV19
j_call: TRBJ2-7
clone_size: NA
cdr3_aa: CASSIMSGSYEQYF
cdr3_nt: TGTGCCAGTAGTATTATGTCTGGGTCCTACGAGCAGTACTTC

cdr3_length: 18
d_call: NA
v_call: TRBV28
j_call: TRBJ1-6
clone_size: NA
cdr3_aa: CASSLSESEDRYNSPLHF
cdr3_nt: TGTGCCAGCAGTTTATCCGAGTCGGAAGATAGGTATAATTCACCCCTCCACTTT

cdr3_length: 15
d_call: NA
v_call: TRBV5-5
j_call: TRBJ2-7
clone_size: NA
cdr3_aa: CASSLGGPPTYEQYF
cdr3_nt: TGTGCCAGCAGCTTAGGAGGGCCACCCACCTACGAGCAGTACTTC

cdr3_length: 15
d_call: NA
v_call: TRBV27
j_call: TRBJ2-1
clone_size: NA
cdr3_aa: CASSWAGSSYNEQFF
cdr3_nt: TGTGCCAGCAGTTGGGCGGGGAGCTCCTACAATGAGCAGTTCTTC

cdr3_length: 17
d_call: NA
v_call: TRBV19
j_call: TRBJ1-5
clone_size: NA
cdr3_aa: CASSISSGELSNQPQHF
cdr3_nt: TGTGCCAGTAGTATAAGTAGTGGGGAACTGAGCAATCAGCCCCAGCATTTT

cdr3_length: 14
d_call: NA
v_call: TRBV5-8
j_call: TRBJ2-7
clone_size: NA
cdr3_aa: CASSLYLGQHEQYF
cdr3_nt: TGTGCCAGCAGCTTGTACCTAGGACAGCACGAGCAGTACTTC

cdr3_length: 13
d_call: NA
v_call: TRBV6-5
j_call: TRBJ2-7
clone_size: NA
cdr3_aa: CASSPGSTYEQYF
cdr3_nt: TGTGCCAGCAGTCCAGGGTCCACCTACGAGCAGTACTTC

cdr3_length: 14
d_call: NA
v_call: TRBV25-1
j_call: TRBJ1-1
clone_size: few
cdr3_aa: CASGGGARNTEAFF
cdr3_nt: TGTGCCAGCGGAGGGGGAGCGAGGAACACTGAAGCTTTCTTT

cdr3_length: 16
d_call: NA
v_call: TRBV4-1
j_call: TRBJ1-2
clone_size: NA
cdr3_aa: CASSQDEGARSYGYTF
cdr3_nt: TGCGCCAGCAGCCAAGATGAAGGGGCAAGGAGCTATGGCTACACCTTC

cdr3_length: 16
d_call: NA
v_call: TRBV5-6
j_call: TRBJ1-6
clone_size: few
cdr3_aa: CASSLVNGGMDSPLHF
cdr3_nt: TGTGCCAGCAGCTTGGTGAATGGGGGCATGGATTCACCCCTCCACTTT